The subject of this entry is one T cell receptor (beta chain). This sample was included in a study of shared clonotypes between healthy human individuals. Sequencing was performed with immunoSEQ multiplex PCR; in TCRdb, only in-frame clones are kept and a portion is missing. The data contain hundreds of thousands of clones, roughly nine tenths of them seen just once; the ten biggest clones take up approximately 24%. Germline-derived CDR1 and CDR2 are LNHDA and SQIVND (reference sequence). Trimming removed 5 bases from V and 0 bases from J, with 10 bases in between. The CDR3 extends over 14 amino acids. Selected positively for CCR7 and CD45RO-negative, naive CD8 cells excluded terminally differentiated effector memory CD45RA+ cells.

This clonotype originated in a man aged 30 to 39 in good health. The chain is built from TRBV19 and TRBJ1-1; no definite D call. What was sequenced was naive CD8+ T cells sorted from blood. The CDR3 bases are TGTGCCAGTAGTTGGGGTACAGTGAACACTGAAGCTTTCTTT. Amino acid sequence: CASSWGTVNTEAFF.